This T cell receptor beta chain derives from a study of T cells after somatic rescue of genetic block. This clone has just a few counts. TCRdb's table, derived via immunoSEQ multiplex PCR, lists solely in-frame clones and lacks some. The sample holds 10,000 or so clones, approximately 74% seen once. Germline V gives CDR1 SGHRS, CDR2 YFSETQ. This CDR3 has 13 residues. Between the trimmed V and J ends, which lost 6 bases and 4 bases, there was a span of 12 bases. What was sequenced was peripheral blood mononuclear cells (PBMCs). The rearrangement links TRBV5-1 to TRBJ2-3; no reliable D call. This sequence originates from a boy younger than 18. CDR3 DNA sequence: TGCGCCAGCACTTCGGCAGGATCAGATACGCAGTATTTT. This sequence encodes CASTSAGSDTQYF.